The 15 T cell receptor beta chains below were found in one sample sequenced in a study of T cells after yellow fever vaccination. Via MiXCR, TCRdb re-called the 5' RACE reads, giving one row per CDR3 protein. The table has a few hundred thousand distinct CDR3 sequences, around a sixth seen once. The starting material was PBMCs, obtained before the yellow fever booster vaccination. These receptors came from a man aged 18 to 29 who received the YFV17D yellow fever vaccine.

The sample holds a few counts of this clonotype. The chain uses TRBV30 and TRBJ2-4; TRBD2 is a possible D gene (5 bases). V dropped 0 bases and J dropped 0 bases, with 15 bases sitting between them. CDR1 and CDR2 from the germline V gene are GTSNPN and SVGIG (reference sequence). The CDR3 totals 17 residues. CDR3 residues: CAWSVRDGALAKNIQYF. The CDR3 DNA sequence: TGTGCCTGGAGTGTACGGGATGGCGCTTTAGCCAAAAACATTCAGTACTTC. Filled out from reference TRBV30 and TRBJ2-4, the complete variable domain reads SQTIHQWPATLVQPVGSPLSLECTVEGTSNPNLYWYRQAAGRGLQLLFYSVGIGQISSEVPQNLSASRPQDRQFILSSKKLLLSDSGFYLCAWSVRDGALAKNIQYFGAGTRLSVL.

This clonotype occurred a few times. The rearrangement joins TRBV29-1 to TRBJ2-6, with D unresolved. This CDR3 contains 13 residues. V lost 4 bases and J 0 bases, leaving 4 bases between the germline ends. Germline loops: CDR1 SQVTM, CDR2 ANQGSEA. CDR3 sequence reads: CSVGLSGANVLTF. The CDR3 DNA sequence: TGCAGCGTTGGACTCTCTGGGGCCAACGTCCTGACTTTC.

This clonotype was observed a handful of times. The rearrangement joins TRBV6-8 to TRBJ2-7, with D tentatively TRBD1 (5 bases). The germline CDR1 and CDR2 sequences are MNHGY and SAAAGT. V lost 3 bases and J 9 bases, leaving 15 bases between the germline ends. The CDR3 is made up of 13 amino acids. As DNA, the CDR3 is TGTGCCAGCAGTTATCCGCAGGGAAGTCGGCAGTACTTC. This gives the protein CASSYPQGSRQYF.

The table lists this clonotype with a few counts. The V and J genes are TRBV25-1 and TRBJ2-1, with TRBD1 matching over 9 bases. Germline V gene sequence: CDR1 MGHDK, CDR2 SYGVNS. V lost 4 bases, J lost 5 bases, and 6 bases stayed unmatched. There are 15 residues in the CDR3. For the CDR3, the DNA is TGTGCCAGCAGTGTCTTCGGGACAGGGCACAATGAGCAGTTCTTC. This gives the protein CASSVFGTGHNEQFF. Complete variable domain (other parts from reference TRBV25-1 and TRBJ2-1): EADIYQTPRYLVIGTGKKITLECSQTMGHDKMYWYQQDPGMELHLIHYSYGVNSTEKGDLSSESTVSRIRTEHFPLTLESARPSHTSQYLCASSVFGTGHNEQFFGPGTRLTVL.

V is TRBV14 and J is TRBJ1-1; D gene unclear. The CDR3 covers 15 residues. The V gene lost 4 bases and the J gene lost 0 bases, with 12 bases spanning the gap. Germline CDR1 is SGHDN and CDR2 is FVKESK. This CDR3 is CASSPRRRMNTEAFF. The DNA for the CDR3 is TGTGCCAGCAGCCCAAGAAGGAGGATGAACACTGAAGCTTTCTTT.

The chain's CDR3 is CASRDNRDSPLHF. The CDR3, as DNA: TGTGCCAGCAGAGATAACAGGGATTCACCCCTCCACTTT. V and J are TRBV2 and TRBJ1-6, with D possibly TRBD1 on 6 matching bases. Germline V gene data show CDR1 as SNHLY and CDR2 as FYNNEI. The CDR3 is made up of 13 amino acids. Between the trimmed V and J ends, which lost 6 bases and 8 bases, there was a span of 11 bases.

The sample holds a few counts of this clonotype. The chain carries TRBV20-1 and TRBJ2-1; D might be TRBD2 (5 bases). Germline CDR1 is DFQATT and CDR2 is SNEGSKA (reference sequence). This CDR3 contains 15 residues. Trimming took off 0 bases at V and 3 bases at J, with 12 bases between the two ends. The CDR3 reads CSARDLARVYNEQFF. The CDR3 DNA follows: TGCAGTGCTAGAGATCTGGCGAGGGTCTACAATGAGCAGTTCTTC.

This clonotype was seen at least ten times. This rearrangement joins TRBV5-1 to TRBJ2-2, with a tentative D call TRBD2 (6 bases). The V and J ends lost 6 bases and 3 bases respectively, with 9 bases between them. Per the germline V gene, CDR1 is SGHRS and CDR2 is YFSETQ. This CDR3 region has 13 residues. The CDR3 DNA reads as TGCGCCAGCATCCCGGGGGACACCGGGGAGCTGTTTTTT. Protein: CASIPGDTGELFF.

This clonotype was counted only a few times. This rearrangement joins TRBV10-3 to TRBJ1-5; D possibly corresponds to TRBD1 (5 bases). V lost 4 bases and J lost 7, with 14 bases in between. The length of the CDR3 is 14 residues. The V gene's germline CDR1 is ENHRY and CDR2 SYGVKD. CDR3: CAISGLRAGQPQHF. Here the CDR3 DNA reads TGTGCCATCAGTGGACTCAGGGCGGGCCAGCCCCAGCATTTT.

This clonotype was recorded many times. The rearrangement links TRBV2 to TRBJ2-3; the D is unclear. The CDR3 sequence is 14 residues long. Germline V gene data show CDR1 as SNHLY and CDR2 as FYNNEI. Between the trimmed V and J ends, which lost 0 bases and 2 bases, there was a span of 6 bases. CDR3: CASSEALFTDTQYF. The CDR3 DNA reads TGTGCCAGCAGTGAAGCGCTTTTCACAGATACGCAGTATTTT.

This clonotype has a handful of counts. The chain combines TRBV29-1 with TRBJ1-1; D not certain. The CDR3 consists of 13 residues. The V end was cut by 5 bases, the J end by 0 bases, with 10 bases between. Germline V lookup: CDR1 SQVTM, CDR2 ANQGSEA. CDR3 region: CSVSHDVNTEAFF. CDR3 nucleotides: TGCAGCGTTTCCCACGACGTGAACACTGAAGCTTTCTTT.

The CDR3, as DNA: TGCGCCAGCTATTCCCAGGGTGTCACTGAAGCTTTCTTT. It encodes CASYSQGVTEAFF. The chain recombines TRBV5-1 with TRBJ1-1; TRBD1 is a possible D gene (5 bases). The CDR3 totals 13 residues. Germline CDR1 SGHRS, CDR2 YFSETQ. Trimming shortened V by 7 bases and J by 4 bases, and 14 bases separated the two germline ends. Looking up the rest from reference TRBV5-1 and TRBJ1-1 gives the full variable domain: KAGVTQTPRYLIKTRGQQVTLSCSPISGHRSVSWYQQTPGQGLQFLFEYFSETQRNKGNFPGRFSGRQFSNSRSEMNVSTLELGDSALYLCASYSQGVTEAFFGQGTRLTVV.

This clonotype was found a few times. The genes are TRBV7-9 and TRBJ2-4; the D gene could be TRBD1 or TRBD2 (6 bases each). Germline V gene data show CDR1 as SEHNR and CDR2 as FQNEAQ (reference sequence). CDR3 length: 11 residues. V shed 11 bases and J shed 8 bases, with 13 bases lying between them. The CDR3 bases are TGTGCCGCCTCGAGGGGGGACATTCAGTACTTC. This encodes CAASRGDIQYF.

The chain carries TRBV5-1 and TRBJ1-2; maybe TRBD1 (5 bases). Trimming took off 0 bases at V and 0 bases at J, with 12 bases between the two ends. The length of the CDR3 is 16 residues. Germline assignment: CDR1 SGHRS and CDR2 YFSETQ. CDR3 region: CASSLAMGVPNYGYTF. CDR3 DNA: TGCGCCAGCAGCTTGGCCATGGGGGTTCCTAACTATGGCTACACCTTC. Drawing the rest from reference TRBV5-1 and TRBJ1-2, the complete variable domain is KAGVTQTPRYLIKTRGQQVTLSCSPISGHRSVSWYQQTPGQGLQFLFEYFSETQRNKGNFPGRFSGRQFSNSRSEMNVSTLELGDSALYLCASSLAMGVPNYGYTFGSGTRLTVV.

The chain couples TRBV5-1 to TRBJ1-1, with TRBD1 identical over 7 bases. Germline CDR1 SGHRS, CDR2 YFSETQ. The length of the CDR3 is 14 residues. V shed 3 bases and J 6 bases; nucleotides not matched to a gene: 8. The CDR3 protein is CASSSPGGTAEAFF. The CDR3 DNA sequence: TGCGCCAGCAGCTCACCTGGTGGGACAGCTGAAGCTTTCTTT. Based on the CDR3 plus reference TRBV5-1 and TRBJ1-1, the full variable domain is KAGVTQTPRYLIKTRGQQVTLSCSPISGHRSVSWYQQTPGQGLQFLFEYFSETQRNKGNFPGRFSGRQFSNSRSEMNVSTLELGDSALYLCASSSPGGTAEAFFGQGTRLTVV.